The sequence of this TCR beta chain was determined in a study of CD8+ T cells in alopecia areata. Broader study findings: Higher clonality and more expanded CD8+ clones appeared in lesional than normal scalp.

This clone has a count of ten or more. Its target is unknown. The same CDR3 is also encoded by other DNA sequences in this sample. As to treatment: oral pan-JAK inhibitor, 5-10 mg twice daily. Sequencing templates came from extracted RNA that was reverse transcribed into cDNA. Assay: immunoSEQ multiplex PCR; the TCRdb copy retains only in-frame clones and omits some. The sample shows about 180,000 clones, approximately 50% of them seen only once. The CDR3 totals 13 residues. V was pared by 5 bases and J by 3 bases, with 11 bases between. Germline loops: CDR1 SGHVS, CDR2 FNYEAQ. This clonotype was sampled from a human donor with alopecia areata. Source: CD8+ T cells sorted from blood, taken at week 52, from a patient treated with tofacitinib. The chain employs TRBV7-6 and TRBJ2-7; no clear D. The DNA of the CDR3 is TGTGCCAGCAGCCCAGGACCCAACTACGAGCAGTACTTC. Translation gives CASSPGPNYEQYF. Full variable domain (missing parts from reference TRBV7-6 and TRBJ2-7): GAGVSQSPRYKVTKRGQDVALRCDPISGHVSLYWYRQALGQGPEFLTYFNYEAQQDKSGLPNDRFSAERPEGSISTLTIQRTEQRDSAMYRCASSPGPNYEQYFGPGTRLTVT.